This note documents a single T cell receptor beta chain sequence. With a much larger clone just one base away, this may be a read error. The CDR3 spans 19 residues. Trimming at V came to 0 bases and at J to 2 bases, leaving 10 bases not matched to a gene. Germline CDR1 is KGHDR and CDR2 is SFDVKD. Amplified regions were TCR beta CDR3 sequences from RNA transcripts. The TCR CDR3 first-round RT-PCR relied on the HTBI primer set. Each CDR3 protein gets one entry after TCRdb re-called the multiplex PCR reads with MiXCR. The table has approximately 330,000 distinct CDR3 sequences, 12% to 15% seen once. The sample originates from a study of T cells in Graves' hyperthyroidism and ophthalmopathy.

This TCR was sampled from a woman aged 35 to 49 with Graves' ophthalmopathy. Sequencing was carried out using blood. This chain connects TRBV24-1 to TRBJ2-3; 10 bases align to TRBD1. The CDR3 reads CATSDLTSLGQGLTDTQYF. The CDR3 nucleotides read TGTGCCACCAGTGATTTGACTTCCCTGGGACAGGGGCTCACAGATACGCAGTATTTT.